This TCR beta chain is from a study of T cell changes during pregnancy in multiple sclerosis. Data came from immunoSEQ multiplex PCR; TCRdb stores just in-frame clones and leaves some out. Of under 55,000 clones listed, nearly 95% were seen once; the top ten hold roughly 0.6%. The CDR3 covers 16 residues. Germline CDR1 and CDR2: SNHLY and FYNNEI. V gave up 3 bases and J gave up 4 bases; unmatched junction bases: 8. The sample was CD4+ T cells from peripheral blood mononuclear cells, taken after pregnancy. The J gene is TRBJ2-2, the V gene TRBV2; 7 bases line up with TRBD2. This clonotype was sampled from a female donor in good health, enrolled as a control in a pregnancy study. The CDR3 DNA is TGTGCCAGCAGTGATTCAAGGTCGGGGGGCACCGGGGAGCTGTTTTTT. This sequence encodes CASSDSRSGGTGELFF.